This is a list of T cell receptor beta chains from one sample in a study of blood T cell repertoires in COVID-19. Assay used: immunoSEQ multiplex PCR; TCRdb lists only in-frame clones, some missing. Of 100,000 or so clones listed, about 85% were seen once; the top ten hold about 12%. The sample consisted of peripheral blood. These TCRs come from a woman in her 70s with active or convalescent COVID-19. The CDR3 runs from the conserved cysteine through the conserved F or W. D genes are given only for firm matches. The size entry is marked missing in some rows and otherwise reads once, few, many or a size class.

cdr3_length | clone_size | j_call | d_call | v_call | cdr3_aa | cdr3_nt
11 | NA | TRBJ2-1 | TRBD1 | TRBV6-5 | CASSSRQGRFF | TGTGCCAGCAGTTCCCGACAGGGCAGGTTCTTC
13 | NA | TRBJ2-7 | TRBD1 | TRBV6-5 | CASRDRSSYEQYF | TGTGCCAGCAGGGACAGGTCGTCCTACGAGCAGTACTTC
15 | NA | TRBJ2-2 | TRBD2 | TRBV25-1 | CASSDLAGDTGELFF | TGTGCCAGCAGTGACCTAGCGGGGGACACCGGGGAGCTGTTTTTT
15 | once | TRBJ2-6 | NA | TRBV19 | CASSLRAPRANVLTF | TGTGCCAGTAGTCTCAGGGCCCCTAGGGCCAACGTCCTGACTTTC
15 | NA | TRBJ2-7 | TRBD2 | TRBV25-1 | CASSDQGRGAYEQYF | TGTGCCAGCAGTGATCAGGGGCGGGGGGCCTACGAGCAGTACTTC
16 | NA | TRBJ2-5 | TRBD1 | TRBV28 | CASSQPRDRGKETQYF | TGTGCCAGCAGTCAACCTCGGGACAGGGGTAAAGAGACCCAGTACTTC
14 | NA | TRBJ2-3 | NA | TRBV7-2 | CASSAGALTDTQYF | TGTGCCAGCAGCGCGGGGGCTCTCACAGATACGCAGTATTTT
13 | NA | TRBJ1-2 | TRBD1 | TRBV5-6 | CASSLDRGAGYTF | TGTGCCAGCAGCTTGGACAGGGGAGCTGGCTACACCTTC
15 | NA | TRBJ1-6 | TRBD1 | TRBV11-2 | CASSLAGTENSPLHF | TGTGCCAGCAGCTTAGCCGGGACAGAGAATTCACCCCTCCACTTT
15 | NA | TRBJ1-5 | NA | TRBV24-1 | CATSDPRGSNQPQHF | TGTGCCACCAGTGATCCCAGGGGTAGCAATCAGCCCCAGCATTTT
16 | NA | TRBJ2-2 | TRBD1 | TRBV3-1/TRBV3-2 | CASATTDRGPTGELFF | TGTGCCAGCGCCACCACCGACAGGGGGCCCACCGGGGAGCTGTTTTTT
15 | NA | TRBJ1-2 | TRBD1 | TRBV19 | CASSKETGAYNGYTF | TGTGCCAGTAGTAAAGAAACAGGGGCCTATAACGGCTACACCTTC
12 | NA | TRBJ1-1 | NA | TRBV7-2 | CASSFLGTEAFF | TGTGCCAGCAGCTTCCTAGGGACAGAAGCTTTCTTT
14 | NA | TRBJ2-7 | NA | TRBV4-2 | CASSQDYGLYEQYF | TGTGCCAGCAGCCAAGATTATGGGCTCTACGAGCAGTACTTC
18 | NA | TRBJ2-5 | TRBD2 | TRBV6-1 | CASSEAIFGGGTKETQYF | TGTGCCAGCAGTGAAGCTATCTTTGGCGGGGGGACCAAAGAGACCCAGTACTTC
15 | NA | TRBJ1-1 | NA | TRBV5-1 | CASSSSGERGTEAFF | TGCGCCAGCAGCTCCTCAGGGGAGAGAGGAACTGAAGCTTTCTTT
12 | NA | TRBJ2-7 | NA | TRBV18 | CASSPQSYEQYF | TGTGCCAGCTCACCACAGAGCTACGAGCAGTACTTC
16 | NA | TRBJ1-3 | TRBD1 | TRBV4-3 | CASSHTGTGSGNTIYF | TGCGCCAGCAGCCACACCGGGACAGGGAGTGGAAACACCATATATTTT
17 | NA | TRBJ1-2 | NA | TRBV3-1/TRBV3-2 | CASSQDWGRAANYGYTF | TGTGCCAGCAGCCAAGATTGGGGCAGGGCAGCTAACTATGGCTACACCTTC
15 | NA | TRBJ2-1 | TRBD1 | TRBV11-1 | CASSLGQGSHNEQFF | TGTGCCAGCAGCTTGGGACAGGGTAGCCACAATGAGCAGTTCTTC
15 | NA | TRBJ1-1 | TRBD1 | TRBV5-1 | CASSSGGTDGTEAFF | TGCGCCAGCAGCTCAGGGGGCACCGACGGGACTGAAGCTTTCTTT
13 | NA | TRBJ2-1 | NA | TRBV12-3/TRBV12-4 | CASSLMADNEQFF | TGTGCCAGCAGTTTGATGGCCGACAATGAGCAGTTCTTC
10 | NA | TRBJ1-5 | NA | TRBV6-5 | CASGPEPQHF | TGTGCCAGCGGCCCTGAGCCCCAGCATTTT
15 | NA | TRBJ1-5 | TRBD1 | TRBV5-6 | CASSLYTGGNQPQHF | TGTGCCAGCAGCTTGTACACAGGGGGCAATCAGCCCCAGCATTTT
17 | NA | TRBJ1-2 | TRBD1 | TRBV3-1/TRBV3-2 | CASSPWTGKPSNYGYTF | TGTGCCAGCAGCCCCTGGACAGGGAAACCCTCGAACTATGGCTACACCTTC
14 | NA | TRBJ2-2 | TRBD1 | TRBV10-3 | CATRQGANTGELFF | TGTGCCACCCGACAGGGGGCGAACACCGGGGAGCTGTTTTTT
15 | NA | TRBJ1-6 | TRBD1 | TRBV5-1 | CASSLSGQGNSPLHF | TGCGCCAGCAGCTTGTCGGGACAGGGGAATTCACCCCTCCACTTT
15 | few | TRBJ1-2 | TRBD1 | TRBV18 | CASSPTGDPSYGYTF | TGTGCCAGCTCACCTACAGGGGATCCCAGCTATGGCTACACCTTC
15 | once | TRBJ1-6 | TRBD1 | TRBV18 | CASSVDRADNSPLHF | TGTGCCAGCTCCGTGGACAGGGCCGATAATTCACCCCTCCACTTT
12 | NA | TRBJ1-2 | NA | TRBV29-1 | CSVEGQSGGYTF | TGCAGCGTTGAAGGGCAGTCTGGTGGCTACACCTTC
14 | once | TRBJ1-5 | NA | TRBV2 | CASSEGRGGQPQHF | TGTGCCAGCAGTGAGGGGAGGGGCGGACAGCCCCAGCATTTT
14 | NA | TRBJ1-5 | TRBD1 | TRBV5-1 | CASSPGTGPQPQHF | TGCGCCAGCAGCCCAGGGACAGGGCCTCAGCCCCAGCATTTT
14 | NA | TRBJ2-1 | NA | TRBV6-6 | CASRSQGTYNEQFF | TGTGCCAGCAGATCACAGGGAACCTACAATGAGCAGTTCTTC
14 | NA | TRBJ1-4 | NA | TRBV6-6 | CASGGDRLPEKLFF | TGTGCCAGCGGGGGGGACCGTCTGCCTGAAAAACTGTTTTTT
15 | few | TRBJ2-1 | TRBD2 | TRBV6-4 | CASSGVAGGYNEQFF | TGTGCCAGCAGTGGAGTAGCGGGGGGGTACAATGAGCAGTTCTTC
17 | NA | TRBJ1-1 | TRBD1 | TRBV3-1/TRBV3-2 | CASSQGRRVDRVAEAFF | TGTGCCAGCAGCCAAGGCCGTAGGGTCGACAGGGTCGCTGAAGCTTTCTTT
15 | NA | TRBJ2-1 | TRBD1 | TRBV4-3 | CASSQEGTGAREQFF | TGCGCCAGCAGCCAAGAAGGGACAGGGGCCCGTGAGCAGTTCTTC
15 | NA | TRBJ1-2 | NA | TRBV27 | CASSSIRDNLYGYTF | TGTGCCAGCAGTTCAATCCGGGACAACCTCTATGGCTACACCTTC
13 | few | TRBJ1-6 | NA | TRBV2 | CASSVYRDSPLHF | TGTGCCAGCAGTGTCTACAGGGATTCACCCCTCCACTTT
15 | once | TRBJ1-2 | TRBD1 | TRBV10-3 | CAISPGTGGIGGYTF | TGTGCCATCAGCCCCGGGACAGGGGGCATTGGGGGCTACACCTTC
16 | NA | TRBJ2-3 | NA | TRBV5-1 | CASSPTGGPRADTQYF | TGCGCCAGTAGTCCGACGGGGGGCCCCAGGGCAGATACGCAGTATTTT
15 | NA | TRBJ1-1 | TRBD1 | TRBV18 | CASSPGQVQNTEAFF | TGTGCCAGCTCACCGGGACAGGTCCAGAACACTGAAGCTTTCTTT
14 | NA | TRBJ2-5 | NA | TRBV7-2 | CASSLSLQGGTQYF | TGTGCCAGCAGCTTATCTTTGCAGGGCGGGACCCAGTACTTC
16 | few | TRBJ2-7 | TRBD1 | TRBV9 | CASSPILGTGSHEQYF | TGTGCCAGCAGCCCCATCTTGGGGACAGGGAGCCACGAGCAGTACTTC
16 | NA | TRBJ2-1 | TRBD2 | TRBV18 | CASSTLAGGSDNEQFF | TGTGCCAGCTCAACTTTAGCGGGGGGGTCTGACAATGAGCAGTTCTTC
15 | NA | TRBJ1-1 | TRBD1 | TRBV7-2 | CASSQVAGGYTEAFF | TGTGCCAGCAGCCAAGTGGCAGGGGGTTATACTGAAGCTTTCTTT
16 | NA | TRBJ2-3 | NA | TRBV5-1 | CASSLGSLGVPDTQYF | TGCGCCAGCAGCTTGGGCTCATTAGGGGTCCCAGATACGCAGTATTTT
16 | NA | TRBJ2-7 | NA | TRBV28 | CASSSLPGIGAYEQYF | TGTGCCAGCAGTTCCCTGCCGGGGATAGGAGCCTACGAGCAGTACTTC
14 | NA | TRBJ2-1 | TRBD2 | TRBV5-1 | CASSYIAGSNEQFF | TGCGCCAGCAGCTACATAGCGGGGAGCAATGAGCAGTTCTTC
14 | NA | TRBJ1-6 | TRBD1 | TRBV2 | CASNSQGNNSPLHF | TGTGCCAGCAATTCACAGGGGAACAATTCACCCCTCCACTTT
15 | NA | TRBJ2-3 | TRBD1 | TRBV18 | CASSPRDRGTDTQYF | TGTGCCAGCTCACCGAGGGACAGGGGCACAGATACGCAGTATTTT
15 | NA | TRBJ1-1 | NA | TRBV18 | CASSTAGAGNTEAFF | TGTGCCAGCTCGACCGCAGGGGCAGGGAACACTGAAGCTTTCTTT
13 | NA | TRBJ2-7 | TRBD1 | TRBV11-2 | CASRGQGALGQYF | TGTGCCAGCCGGGGACAGGGGGCCCTCGGGCAGTACTTC
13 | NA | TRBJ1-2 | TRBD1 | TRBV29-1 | CSVEWTGGYGYTF | TGCAGCGTTGAGTGGACAGGGGGCTATGGCTACACCTTC